This TCR beta chain stems from a study of shared clonotypes between healthy human individuals. This CDR3 has 16 amino acids. V was shortened by 6 bases and J by 4 bases, with 21 bases between the two germline ends. CDR1 is LNHDA and CDR2 is SQIVND in the germline V gene (reference sequence). Data came from immunoSEQ multiplex PCR; TCRdb stores just in-frame clones and leaves some out. The sample comprises millions of clones, 93% of which are singletons, and under 0.45% rests with the top ten. The chain recombines TRBV19 with TRBJ1-2; TRBD1 might be the D (5 bases). Specimen: naive CD4+ T cells from PBMCs. As for subset: CD45RA+ positively selected. The source of this sequence is a man between 18 and 29 years old in good health. Some clones in this sample may be carry-over from other donors' samples. CDR3 nucleotides: TGTGCCAGTAGAAGTATAGGGGACCCCTGGGCCTATGGCTACACCTTC. It translates to CASRSIGDPWAYGYTF.